One TCR beta chain is described in this entry. Its antigen remains undetermined. No much larger clone is present one base from it, and per-base qualities are unavailable. The roughly 39 donors, aged 6 to 90 years, were systemically healthy Caucasian individuals from Russia. Around 10 milliliters of peripheral blood were drawn from each donor into EDTA-treated Vacutainer tubes. PBMCs were isolated by Ficoll-Paque density-gradient centrifugation, with at least 6.5 million obtained per sample. Trizol reagent was used to extract total RNA from the PBMCs, yielding at least 5.5 micrograms per sample. For every donor, an aliquot of PBMCs went through flow cytometry to measure the percentages of naive CD45RAhigh/CD27high T cells. This record belongs to a study of blood T cells in healthy people across ages (dated by TCRdb to between 2015 and 2017). A note on the overall study: In model experiments, template switching captured about one uniquely barcoded TCR beta cDNA molecule for every two T cells. Using the same blood draw, the study looked at two additional independent replicas of 1 million unique cDNA reads for two donors, one aged 18 to 29 and the other aged 80 or older. To avoid experimental bias, donors of different ages were distributed randomly across sequencing lanes. Donors were grouped into four age groups: young (average approximately 15 years), middle-aged (around 39), aged (62) and long-lived (around 80). The study measured age-related changes in TCR beta repertoire diversity using deep sequencing normalized with unique cDNA molecular identifiers. Summary of the overall study and its limitations: Since profiling was done on bulk unsorted PBMCs, naive and antigen-experienced compartments could not be conclusively compared. Observed TCR beta diversity per million T cells fell roughly linearly with age, and a significant reduction was already apparent by age approximately 41. Compared with the aged group, the long-lived group had more naive CD4+ T cells, fewer expanded clones and increased TCR diversity, suggesting age selection. There was a strong correlation between observed TCR beta diversity and the percentage of naive T cells measured by flow cytometry. Donor CMV infection status was unknown, potentially confounding age-related changes in expanded clonotypes. Estimates of total diversity from one million sequenced T cells were regarded as lower bounds and underestimates.

Receptors were amplified or captured by 5' RACE. Instrument used: Illumina HiSeq 2500. A second about 7 to 11 cycle PCR used a sample-barcoded 5' primer and a J-beta primer mix. A unique molecular identifier was introduced onto each TCR beta cDNA molecule by a template-switch 5' adaptor carrying 12 random nucleotides. At least 3 million CDR3-containing paired-end reads were obtained from each sample. First-strand cDNA was synthesized from all RNA with the Mint cDNA synthesis kit, primed by a TRBC-specific oligonucleotide. Following uracil-DNA glycosylase treatment, all cDNA underwent a first 18-cycle PCR with the universal primers M1SS and BC2_uni_R. In the original analysis: For normalization, 1 million high-quality reads were randomly selected from each sample, with every read carrying a distinct molecular identifier. Reads sharing molecular identifiers were discarded rather than binned into consensus sequences. MiTCR, run with a Q25 quality threshold and the strictest error-elimination algorithm, handled CDR3 identification, clonotype clustering and error correction. Lower-bound total TCR beta diversity was estimated with a nonparametric unseen species model using Euler transformation. TCRdb passed the public sequencing reads through fastp at Q25 and MiXCR, retaining productive beta sequences. Every entry covers one CDR3 protein and lists the most common genes and DNA from its rows. TCRdb, not the authors, supplied the V and J calls. The sample table records about 970,000 distinct CDR3 sequences; about 51% of these occur just once. The ten top clones hold roughly a fifth of the sample.

The CDR3 runs 13 residues from the cysteine to the phenylalanine. Here the CDR3 DNA is all that survives: 39 bases in frame from base 1. CDR1 and CDR2 are drawn from the germline V gene: SGHRS, YFSETQ. After removal of 7 bases from V and 3 bases from J, the junction retains 5 bases not matched to a gene. Sequencing used blood. The sequence came from a woman aged 60 to 75 in good health. The V and J segments used are TRBV5-1 and TRBJ2-3, and 7 bases in between align with TRBD1. The bases are TGCGCCAGCCTCCTGACAGGGACAGATACGCAGTATTTT. Protein translation: CASLLTGTDTQYF.